This is a list of T cell receptor beta chains from one sample in a study of blood T cell repertoires in COVID-19. Produced via immunoSEQ multiplex PCR; TCRdb's table is partial and in-frame only. The sample carries fewer than 150,000 clones, around 81% recorded once. The sample comprised peripheral blood. The receptors stem from a human donor in a cohort sampled during active COVID-19. Both conserved end residues are part of each CDR3. Size tells how often a clone was seen (once, few, many) or the class of an expanded clone, and some rows leave it out.

V gene: TRBV10-3; clone size: -; CDR3 protein: CAISLQGDQPQHF
V gene: TRBV5-4; clone size: -; CDR3 protein: CASSLLDRPNTEAFF
V gene: TRBV6-2/TRBV6-3; clone size: -; CDR3 protein: CASSPQNTEAFF
V gene: TRBV19; clone size: -; CDR3 protein: CASSPRDREEKLFF
V gene: TRBV18; clone size: -; CDR3 protein: CASSPRTGSQETQYF
V gene: TRBV25-1; clone size: -; CDR3 protein: CASGQGWTEAFF
V gene: TRBV28; clone size: -; CDR3 protein: CASRASGRPGELFF
V gene: TRBV6-2/TRBV6-3; clone size: -; CDR3 protein: CASSYSKPATVRETQYF
V gene: TRBV13; clone size: once; CDR3 protein: CASSSPTGATEAFF
V gene: TRBV28; clone size: -; CDR3 protein: CASSSNRRENTEAFF
V gene: TRBV7-9; clone size: -; CDR3 protein: CASSSTSGDDIQYF
V gene: TRBV11-2; clone size: -; CDR3 protein: CASRARQGQSSGANVLTF
V gene: TRBV19; clone size: few; CDR3 protein: CASSIGGQRSSPLHF
V gene: TRBV27; clone size: -; CDR3 protein: CASSPGNRVTDTQYF
V gene: TRBV11-2; clone size: -; CDR3 protein: CASSLDGQAFSETQYF